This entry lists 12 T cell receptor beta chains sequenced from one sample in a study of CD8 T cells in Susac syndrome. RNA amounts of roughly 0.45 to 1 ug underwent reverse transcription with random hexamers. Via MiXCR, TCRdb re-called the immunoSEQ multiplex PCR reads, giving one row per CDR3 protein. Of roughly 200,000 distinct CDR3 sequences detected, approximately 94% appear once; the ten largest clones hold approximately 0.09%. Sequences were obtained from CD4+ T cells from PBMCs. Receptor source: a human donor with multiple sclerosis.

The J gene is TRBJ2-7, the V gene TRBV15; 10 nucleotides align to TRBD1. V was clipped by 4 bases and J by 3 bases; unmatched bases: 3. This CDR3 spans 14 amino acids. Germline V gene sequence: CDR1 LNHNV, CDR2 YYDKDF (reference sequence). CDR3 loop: CATSIRDRGYEQYF. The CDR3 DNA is TGTGCCACCAGCATACGGGACAGGGGCTACGAGCAGTACTTC. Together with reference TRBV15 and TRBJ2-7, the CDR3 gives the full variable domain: DAMVIQNPRYQVTQFGKPVTLSCSQTLNHNVMYWYQQKSSQAPKLLFHYYDKDFNNEADTPDNFQSRRPNTSFCFLDIRSPGLGDTAMYLCATSIRDRGYEQYFGPGTRLTVT.

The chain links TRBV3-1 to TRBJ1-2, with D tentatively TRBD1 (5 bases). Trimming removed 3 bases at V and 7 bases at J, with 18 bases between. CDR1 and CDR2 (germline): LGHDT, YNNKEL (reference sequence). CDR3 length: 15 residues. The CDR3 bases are TGTGCCAGCAGCCAGACTAGGACACCCGTGGGTGGCTACACCTTC. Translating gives CASSQTRTPVGGYTF.

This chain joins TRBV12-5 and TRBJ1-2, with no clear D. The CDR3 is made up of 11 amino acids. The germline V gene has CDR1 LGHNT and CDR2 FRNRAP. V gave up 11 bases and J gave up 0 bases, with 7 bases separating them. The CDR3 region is CAAGPNYGYTF. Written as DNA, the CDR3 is TGTGCTGCCGGGCCTAACTATGGCTACACCTTC.

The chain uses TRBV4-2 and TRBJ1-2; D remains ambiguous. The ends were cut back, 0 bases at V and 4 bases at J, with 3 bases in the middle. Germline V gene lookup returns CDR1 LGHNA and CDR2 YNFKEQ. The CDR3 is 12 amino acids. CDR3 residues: CASSQDLYGYTF. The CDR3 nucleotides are TGTGCCAGCAGCCAAGACCTCTATGGCTACACCTTC.

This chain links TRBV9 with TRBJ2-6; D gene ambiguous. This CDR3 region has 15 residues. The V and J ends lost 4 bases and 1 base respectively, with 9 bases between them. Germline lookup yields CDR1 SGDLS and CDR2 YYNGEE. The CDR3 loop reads CASSLLPSGANVLTF. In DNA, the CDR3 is TGTGCCAGCAGCCTTCTCCCTTCTGGGGCCAACGTCCTGACTTTC.

CDR3 in DNA: TGCGCCAGCAGCGACCCAAGGGACGGCCAAGAGACCCAGTACTTC. Translating it yields CASSDPRDGQETQYF. This chain uses TRBV5-1 with TRBJ2-5; D may match TRBD1 or TRBD2 (5 bases each). Germline assignment: CDR1 SGHRS and CDR2 YFSETQ. The V end was cut by 4 bases, the J end by 1 base, with 14 bases between. The CDR3 consists of 15 residues.

For the CDR3, the DNA is TGTGCCAGCAGAGGTACAGGGAAGTACGAGCAGTACTTC. Translation: CASRGTGKYEQYF. The chain couples TRBV28 to TRBJ2-7; D is possibly TRBD1 (6 bases). The germline CDR1 and CDR2 sequences are MDHEN and SYDVKM. The CDR3 runs 13 residues. V dropped 6 bases and J dropped 4 bases, with 13 bases sitting between them.

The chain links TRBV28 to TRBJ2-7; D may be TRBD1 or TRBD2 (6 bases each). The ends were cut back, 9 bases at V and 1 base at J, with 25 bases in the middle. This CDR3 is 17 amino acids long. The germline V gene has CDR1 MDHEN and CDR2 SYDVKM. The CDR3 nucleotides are TGTGCCAGTAAGGGGGATGTATGGACCGGGACTTCCTACGAGCAGTACTTC. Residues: CASKGDVWTGTSYEQYF. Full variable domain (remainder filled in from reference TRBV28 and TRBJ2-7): DVKVTQSSRYLVKRTGEKVFLECVQDMDHENMFWYRQDPGLGLRLIYFSYDVKMKEKGDIPEGYSVSREKKERFSLILESASTNQTSMYLCASKGDVWTGTSYEQYFGPGTRLTVT.

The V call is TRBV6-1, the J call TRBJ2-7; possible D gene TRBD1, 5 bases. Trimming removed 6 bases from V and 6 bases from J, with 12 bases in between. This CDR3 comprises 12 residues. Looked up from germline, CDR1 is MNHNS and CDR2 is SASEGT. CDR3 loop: CASRTGLGEQYF. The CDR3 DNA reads TGTGCCAGCAGAACAGGTCTCGGCGAGCAGTACTTC.

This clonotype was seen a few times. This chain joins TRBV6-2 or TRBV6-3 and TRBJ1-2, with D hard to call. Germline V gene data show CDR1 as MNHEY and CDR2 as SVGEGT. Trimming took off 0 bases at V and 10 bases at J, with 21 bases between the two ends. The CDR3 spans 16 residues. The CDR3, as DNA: TGTGCCAGCAGTTACTCGAGGGCAGACTTGAATCGGATCTACACCTTC. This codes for CASSYSRADLNRIYTF.

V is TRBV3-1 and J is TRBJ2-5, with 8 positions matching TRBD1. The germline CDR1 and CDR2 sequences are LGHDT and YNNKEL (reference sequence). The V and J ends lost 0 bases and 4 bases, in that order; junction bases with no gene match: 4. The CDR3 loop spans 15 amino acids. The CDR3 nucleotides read TGTGCCAGCAGCCAAGATTCCAGGGGGCGAGAGACCCAGTACTTC. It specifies CASSQDSRGRETQYF.

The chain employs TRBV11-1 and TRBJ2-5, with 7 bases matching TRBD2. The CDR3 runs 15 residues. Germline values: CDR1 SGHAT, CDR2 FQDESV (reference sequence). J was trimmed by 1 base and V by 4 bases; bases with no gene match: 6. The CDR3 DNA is TGTGCCAGCAGCTACGAGCGGGGACCCCAAGAGACCCAGTACTTC. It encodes CASSYERGPQETQYF.